This T cell receptor beta chain was obtained from a study of blood T cell repertoires in COVID-19. At the level of the study: Sites across the United States, Italy and Spain contributed samples from acute and convalescent COVID-19. Sources were T cells, B-cell-depleted T cells, or PBMCs; the material itself was cDNA or gDNA.

Original handling: Quantification of nucleated cells was approximated via reference gene primer amplification. Sequenced by immunoSEQ multiplex PCR; TCRdb stores in-frame clones only, minus some. V, J and clone size were drawn from that table, and D and trimming were deduced from the DNA. This table has 200,000 to 300,000 clones, 85% to 95% appearing once. Seattle cases were enrolled at active infection and followed longitudinally. The CDR3 runs to 16 residues. V was clipped by 0 bases and J by 1 base; unmatched bases: 3. The V gene's germline CDR1 is LNHDA and CDR2 SQIVND (reference sequence). The V call is TRBV19, the J call TRBJ1-2, with 9 positions matching TRBD1. The sample comprised peripheral blood. This clonotype originated in a man younger than 45 with COVID-19, enrolled during active disease. The CDR3 loop reads CASSIDGTGINYGYTF. CDR3 sequence (DNA): TGTGCCAGTAGTATAGATGGGACAGGGATTAACTATGGCTACACCTTC.